This T cell receptor beta chain was captured by sequencing in a study of cytomegalovirus exposure and HLA in healthy donors. Overall study findings and caveats: In a later analysis, common viral pathogens appeared linked to several of the most significant clusters. TCR beta sequences reportedly predicted most subjects' HLA-A and HLA-B alleles accurately. The records held CMV serostatus as the only immune exposure information. Investigators reported some 150 TCR beta chains as tied to cytomegalovirus.

CDR3 length: 18 residues. V dropped 0 bases and J dropped 4 bases, with 18 bases sitting between them. Germline CDR1 is MGHRA and CDR2 is YSYEKL. The PCR employed 60 Vbeta primers together with 13 Jbeta primers. Produced via immunoSEQ multiplex PCR; TCRdb's table is partial and in-frame only. The sample has approximately 110,000 clones; approximately 80% are singletons. With regard to this clone: Its antigen remains unidentified.

V gene TRBV4-1 combines with J gene TRBJ2-2; TRBD2 is a possible D gene (6 bases). Sequencing was done on a sample of PBMCs. This TCR was recovered from a middle-aged man in good health and CMV-seronegative. For the CDR3, the DNA is TGCGCCAGCAGCCAAGATCCTCAGCGGGCGAGTCTCACCGGGGAGCTGTTTTTT. Translating gives CASSQDPQRASLTGELFF.